The 9 T cell receptor beta chains below all came from one sample that was sequenced in a study of post-analysis software for immune sequencing data. These receptors have no known antigen. Unique molecular identifiers featured in each of the TCR beta cDNA libraries. TCRdb passed the PCR reads through MiXCR, listing each CDR3 protein once. Here the sample spans hundreds of thousands of distinct CDR3 sequences, around 33% being singletons. Study findings and constraints: Controls had lower frequencies than patients of about five TRBV segments, which included TRBV5-6, TRBV5-1 and TRBV20-1.

The specimen sequenced was blood. These receptors came from a girl aged 10 to 17 with multiple sclerosis.

J is TRBJ2-7 and V is TRBV5-1; no clear D gene. Germline CDR1 SGHRS, CDR2 YFSETQ. Trimming took 0 bases from V and 1 from J, leaving 14 bases between them. The CDR3 extends over 16 amino acids. CDR3 in amino acids: CASSLGGWLVSYEQYF. CDR3 DNA: TGCGCCAGCAGCTTGGGGGGATGGTTGGTTTCCTACGAGCAGTACTTC. Based on the CDR3 plus reference TRBV5-1 and TRBJ2-7, the full variable domain is KAGVTQTPRYLIKTRGQQVTLSCSPISGHRSVSWYQQTPGQGLQFLFEYFSETQRNKGNFPGRFSGRQFSNSRSEMNVSTLELGDSALYLCASSLGGWLVSYEQYFGPGTRLTVT.

The V and J genes are TRBV29-1 and TRBJ2-5, with a possible D match to TRBD1 (5 bases). Trimming took 6 bases from V and 7 from J, leaving 15 bases between them. Germline assignment: CDR1 SQVTM and CDR2 ANQGSEA. CDR3 length equals 12 residues. The CDR3 coding sequence is TGCAGCGTCAGACAGCCCCCGGGGACCCAGTACTTC. This sequence encodes CSVRQPPGTQYF.

This rearrangement joins TRBV20-1 to TRBJ2-7, with TRBD2 as a possible D gene (5 bases). The CDR3 is 13 residues long. Germline V gives CDR1 DFQATT, CDR2 SNEGSKA (reference sequence). Trimming took 1 base from V and 6 from J, leaving 13 bases between them. The CDR3 DNA follows: TGCAGTGCTAGAGGCAGCGGTAATAGCGAGCAGTACTTC. Translation: CSARGSGNSEQYF.

The V gene is TRBV2, the J gene TRBJ1-6; maybe TRBD1 (6 bases). V was pared by 8 bases and J by 0 bases, with 17 bases between. There are 17 residues in the CDR3. The germline CDR1 and CDR2 sequences are SNHLY and FYNNEI. CDR3 in amino acids: CASDPPRGSSYNSPLHF. The CDR3 DNA is TGTGCCAGCGATCCCCCTAGGGGGAGCTCCTATAATTCACCCCTCCACTTT.

The chain couples TRBV2 to TRBJ1-4; D uncertain. The V and J ends lost 11 bases and 5 bases respectively, with 12 bases between them. The CDR3 length is 12 residues. Per the germline V gene, CDR1 is SNHLY and CDR2 is FYNNEI. The CDR3 loop is CAGAKVNEKLFF. CDR3 DNA sequence: TGTGCCGGAGCCAAGGTGAATGAAAAACTGTTTTTT.

This chain links TRBV7-2 with TRBJ2-3, with TRBD2 as a possible D gene (6 bases). The CDR3 is 17 residues long. Germline V lookup: CDR1 SGHTA, CDR2 FQGNSA. Trimming stripped 0 bases from V and 1 base from J, with 14 bases between. Here the CDR3 reads CASSLAYRGGGTDTQYF. For the CDR3, the DNA is TGTGCCAGCAGCTTAGCGTATAGGGGAGGCGGCACAGATACGCAGTATTTT.

The CDR3 is CASSQSRGAPYEQYF. CDR3 nucleotides: TGTGCCAGCAGCCAATCACGGGGGGCCCCCTACGAGCAGTACTTC. This rearrangement joins TRBV4-2 to TRBJ2-7; D is perhaps TRBD2 (7 bases). Per germline, CDR1 LGHNA and CDR2 YNFKEQ. V was pared by 2 bases and J by 2 bases, with 13 bases between. The CDR3 is 15 residues long.

J is TRBJ2-7 and V is TRBV3-1; D unresolved. This CDR3 has 15 residues. Trimming shortened V by 1 base and J by 0 bases, and 10 bases separated the two germline ends. Germline loops: CDR1 LGHDT, CDR2 YNNKEL (reference sequence). The DNA for the CDR3 is TGTGCCAGCAGCCAAGTGGGAAAAGGCTCCTACGAGCAGTACTTC. It codes for CASSQVGKGSYEQYF.

The chain carries TRBV11-2 and TRBJ2-5; TRBD2 matches at 11 bases. V gave up 2 bases and J gave up 5 bases; unmatched junction bases: 10. This CDR3 contains 17 residues. The germline V gene encodes CDR1 SGHAT and CDR2 FQNNGV. The chain's CDR3 is CASSLTSGGIPRETQYF. Written as DNA, the CDR3 is TGTGCCAGCAGCTTAACTAGCGGGGGCATACCACGGGAGACCCAGTACTTC.